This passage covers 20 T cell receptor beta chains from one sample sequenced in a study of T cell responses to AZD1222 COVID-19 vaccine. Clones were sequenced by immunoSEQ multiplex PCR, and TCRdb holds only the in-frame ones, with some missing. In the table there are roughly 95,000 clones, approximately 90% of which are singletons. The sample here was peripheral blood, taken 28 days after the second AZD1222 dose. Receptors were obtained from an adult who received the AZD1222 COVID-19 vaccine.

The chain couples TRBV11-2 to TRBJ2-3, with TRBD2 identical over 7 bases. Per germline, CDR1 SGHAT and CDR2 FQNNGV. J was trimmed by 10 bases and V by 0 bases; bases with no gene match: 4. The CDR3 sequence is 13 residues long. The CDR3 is CASSLDGLVAQYF. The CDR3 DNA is TGTGCCAGCAGCTTAGATGGACTAGTGGCGCAGTATTTT.

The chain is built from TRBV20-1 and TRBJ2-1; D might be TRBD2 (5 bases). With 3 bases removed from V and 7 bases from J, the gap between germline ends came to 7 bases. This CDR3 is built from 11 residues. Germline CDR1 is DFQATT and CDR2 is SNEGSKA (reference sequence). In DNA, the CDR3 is TGCAGTGCTAGTCGGAGGAATGAGCAGTTCTTC. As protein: CSASRRNEQFF.

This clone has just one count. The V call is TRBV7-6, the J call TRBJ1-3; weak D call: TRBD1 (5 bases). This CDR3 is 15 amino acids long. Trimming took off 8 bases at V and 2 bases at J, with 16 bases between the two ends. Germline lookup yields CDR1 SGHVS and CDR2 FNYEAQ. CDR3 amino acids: CASAPLEGPGNTIYF. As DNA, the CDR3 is TGTGCCAGCGCCCCTTTGGAGGGGCCTGGAAACACCATATATTTT.

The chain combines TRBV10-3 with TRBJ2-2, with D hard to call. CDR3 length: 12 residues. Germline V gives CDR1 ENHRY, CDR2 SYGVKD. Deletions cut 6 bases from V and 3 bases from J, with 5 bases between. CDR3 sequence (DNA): TGTGCCATCAGGCTTGACACCGGGGAGCTGTTTTTT. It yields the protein CAIRLDTGELFF.

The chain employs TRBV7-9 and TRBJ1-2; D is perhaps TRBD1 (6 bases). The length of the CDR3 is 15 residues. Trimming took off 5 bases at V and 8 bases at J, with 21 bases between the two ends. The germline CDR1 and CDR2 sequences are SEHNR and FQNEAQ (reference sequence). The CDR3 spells CASSPSGSGVGGYTF. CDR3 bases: TGTGCCAGCAGCCCTAGTGGGTCAGGGGTCGGGGGCTACACCTTC. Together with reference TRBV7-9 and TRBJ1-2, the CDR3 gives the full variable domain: DTGVSQNPRHKITKRGQNVTFRCDPISEHNRLYWYRQTLGQGPEFLTYFQNEAQLEKSRLLSDRFSAERPKGSFSTLEIQRTEQGDSAMYLCASSPSGSGVGGYTFGSGTRLTVV.

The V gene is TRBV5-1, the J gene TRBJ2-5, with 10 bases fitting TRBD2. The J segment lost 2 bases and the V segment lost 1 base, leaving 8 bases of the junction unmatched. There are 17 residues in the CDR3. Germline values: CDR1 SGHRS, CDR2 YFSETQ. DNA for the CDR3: TGCGCCAGCAGCTTGACTAGCGGGGCGGTATCACAAGAGACCCAGTACTTC. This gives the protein CASSLTSGAVSQETQYF.

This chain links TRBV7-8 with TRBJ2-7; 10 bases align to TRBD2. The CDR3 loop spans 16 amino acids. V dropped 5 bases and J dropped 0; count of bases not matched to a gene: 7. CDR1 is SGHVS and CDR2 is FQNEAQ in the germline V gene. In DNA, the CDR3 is TGTGCCAGCAGCCCCCGACTAGCGGGTAGCTCCTACGAGCAGTACTTC. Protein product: CASSPRLAGSSYEQYF.

CDR3 sequence reads: CASSYDRVNTGELFF. Written as DNA, the CDR3 is TGTGCCAGCAGTTACGACAGAGTGAACACCGGGGAGCTGTTTTTT. The rearrangement links TRBV6-5 to TRBJ2-2; tentative D call: TRBD1 (5 bases). The CDR3 has 15 residues. V shed 2 bases and J shed 1 base, with 8 bases lying between them. Germline V gene data show CDR1 as MNHEY and CDR2 as SVGAGI.

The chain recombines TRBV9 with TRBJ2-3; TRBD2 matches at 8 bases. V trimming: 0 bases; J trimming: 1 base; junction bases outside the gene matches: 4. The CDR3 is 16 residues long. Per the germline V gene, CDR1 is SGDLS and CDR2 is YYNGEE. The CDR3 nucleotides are TGTGCCAGCAGCGTAGGGAGCGGGGGAGGCACAGATACGCAGTATTTT. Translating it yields CASSVGSGGGTDTQYF.

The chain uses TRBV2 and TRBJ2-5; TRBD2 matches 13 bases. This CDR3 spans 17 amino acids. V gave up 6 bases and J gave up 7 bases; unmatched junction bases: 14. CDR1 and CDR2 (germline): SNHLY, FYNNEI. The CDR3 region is CASRPGLAGMGGWTQYF. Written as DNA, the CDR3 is TGTGCCAGCAGGCCGGGACTAGCGGGGATGGGGGGATGGACCCAGTACTTC.

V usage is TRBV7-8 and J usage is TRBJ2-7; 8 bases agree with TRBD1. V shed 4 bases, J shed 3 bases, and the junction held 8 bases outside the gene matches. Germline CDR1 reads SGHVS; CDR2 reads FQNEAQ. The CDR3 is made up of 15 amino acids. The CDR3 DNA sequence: TGTGCCAGCAGCTCATCCGGGACAGGCTTCTACGAGCAGTACTTC. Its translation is CASSSSGTGFYEQYF.

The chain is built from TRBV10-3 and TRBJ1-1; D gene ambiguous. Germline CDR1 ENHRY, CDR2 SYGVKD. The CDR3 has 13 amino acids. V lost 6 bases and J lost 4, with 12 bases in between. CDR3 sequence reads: CAIRGEAATEAFF. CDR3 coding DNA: TGTGCCATCAGGGGTGAAGCAGCCACTGAAGCTTTCTTT.

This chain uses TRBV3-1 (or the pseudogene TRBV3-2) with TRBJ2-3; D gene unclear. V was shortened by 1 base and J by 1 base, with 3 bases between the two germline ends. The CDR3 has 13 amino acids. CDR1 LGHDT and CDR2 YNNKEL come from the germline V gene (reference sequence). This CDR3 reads CASSQGRTDTQYF. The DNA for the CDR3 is TGTGCCAGCAGCCAAGGCCGCACAGATACGCAGTATTTT.

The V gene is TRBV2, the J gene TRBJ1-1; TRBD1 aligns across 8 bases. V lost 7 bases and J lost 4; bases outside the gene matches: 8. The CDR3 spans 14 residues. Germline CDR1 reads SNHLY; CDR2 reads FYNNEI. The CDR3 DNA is TGTGCCAGCACCCAGGGGGCTTGGGGCACTGAAGCTTTCTTT. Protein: CASTQGAWGTEAFF. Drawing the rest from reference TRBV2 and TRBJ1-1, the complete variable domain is EPEVTQTPSHQVTQMGQEVILRCVPISNHLYFYWYRQILGQKVEFLVSFYNNEISEKSEIFDDQFSVERPDGSNFTLKIRSTKLEDSAMYFCASTQGAWGTEAFFGQGTRLTVV.

This chain's CDR3 is CAWSLPGQGFNYGYTF. CDR3 nucleotides: TGTGCCTGGAGCCTCCCCGGACAGGGTTTCAACTATGGCTACACCTTC. The V call is TRBV30, the J call TRBJ1-2; 8 nucleotides line up with TRBD1. CDR3 length: 16 amino acids. From germline, CDR1 is GTSNPN and CDR2 SVGIG (reference sequence). With V trimmed by 3 bases and J by 2 bases, 11 bases remained unmatched.

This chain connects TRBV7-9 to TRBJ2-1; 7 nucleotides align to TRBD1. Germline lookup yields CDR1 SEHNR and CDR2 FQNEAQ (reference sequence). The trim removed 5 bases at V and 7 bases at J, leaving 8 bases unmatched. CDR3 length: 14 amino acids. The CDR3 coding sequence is TGTGCCAGCAGCCCCTCCTACAGGGGTAATGAGCAGTTCTTC. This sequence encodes CASSPSYRGNEQFF. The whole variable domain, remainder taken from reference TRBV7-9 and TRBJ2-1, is DTGVSQNPRHKITKRGQNVTFRCDPISEHNRLYWYRQTLGQGPEFLTYFQNEAQLEKSRLLSDRFSAERPKGSFSTLEIQRTEQGDSAMYLCASSPSYRGNEQFFGPGTRLTVL.

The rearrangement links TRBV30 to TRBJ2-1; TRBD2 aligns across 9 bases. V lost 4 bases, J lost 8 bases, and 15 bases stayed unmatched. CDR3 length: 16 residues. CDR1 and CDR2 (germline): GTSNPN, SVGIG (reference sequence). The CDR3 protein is CAWTPGRLAGWDEQFF. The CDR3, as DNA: TGTGCCTGGACTCCTGGGAGGCTAGCGGGGTGGGATGAGCAGTTCTTC.

The CDR3: CASSLARGPGELFF. Written as DNA, the CDR3 is TGTGCCAGCAGCTTAGCTAGGGGGCCAGGGGAGCTGTTTTTT. The chain employs TRBV7-2 and TRBJ2-2; 7 bases align to TRBD1. The V and J ends lost 0 bases and 8 bases, in that order; junction bases with no gene match: 3. In germline, CDR1 is SGHTA, CDR2 FQGNSA. The length of the CDR3 is 14 residues.

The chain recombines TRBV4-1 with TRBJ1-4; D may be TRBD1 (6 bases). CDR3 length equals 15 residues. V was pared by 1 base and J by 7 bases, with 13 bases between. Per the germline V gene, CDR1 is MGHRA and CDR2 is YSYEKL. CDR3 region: CASSQGTGYGEKLFF. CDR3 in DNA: TGCGCCAGCAGCCAAGGCACAGGGTATGGTGAAAAACTGTTTTTT.

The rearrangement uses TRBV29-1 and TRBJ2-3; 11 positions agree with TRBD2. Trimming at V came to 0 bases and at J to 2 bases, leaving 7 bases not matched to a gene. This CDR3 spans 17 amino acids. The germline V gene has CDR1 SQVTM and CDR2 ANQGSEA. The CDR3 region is CSVEDGLAGGHTDTQYF. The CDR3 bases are TGCAGCGTTGAAGACGGCCTAGCGGGGGGTCACACAGATACGCAGTATTTT.